The 27 T cell receptor beta chains in this list originate from one sample, sequenced in a study of T cells after yellow fever vaccination. TCRdb independently ran MiXCR on the 5' RACE reads; one entry per CDR3 protein. The sample holds tens of thousands of distinct CDR3 sequences; approximately 7.7% are singletons and the top ten take around 38%. The sample was CD8+ T cells sorted from PBMCs, taken on the day of the first yellow fever vaccination. These receptor sequences come from a man aged 18 to 29 who received the YFV17D yellow fever vaccine.

This clonotype appeared many times. The chain has TRBV7-9 and TRBJ1-2; D might be TRBD1 (6 bases). Germline V CDR1 and CDR2: SEHNR, FQNEAQ (reference sequence). The CDR3 consists of 17 residues. Trimming shortened V by 1 base and J by 2 bases, and 17 bases separated the two germline ends. As DNA, the CDR3 is TGTGCCAGCAGCTTAGAGTACACGGGGGACACAAACTATGGCTACACCTTC. Its translation is CASSLEYTGDTNYGYTF.

This clonotype has ten or more counts. J is TRBJ2-1 and V is TRBV7-3, with D uncertain. V was pared by 1 base and J by 3 bases, with 10 bases between. The CDR3 has 15 residues. Germline lookup yields CDR1 SGHTA and CDR2 FQGTGA. CDR3 bases: TGTGCCAGCAGCTTAAGCTCCGGATTCTACAATGAGCAGTTCTTC. Protein: CASSLSSGFYNEQFF.

This clonotype was detected ten times or more. The chain couples TRBV29-1 to TRBJ2-3; maybe TRBD2 (6 bases). In germline, CDR1 is SQVTM, CDR2 ANQGSEA. Trimming pared 3 bases from V and 5 bases from J, leaving 18 bases between. The CDR3 length is 15 residues. The CDR3 nucleotides are TGCAGCGTTGATAGCCCGCGGGGTGGTAAAGATACGCAGTATTTT. As protein: CSVDSPRGGKDTQYF.

CDR3 amino acids: CASSLGVGDPGELFF. The DNA for the CDR3 is TGTGCCAGCAGCTTAGGGGTAGGGGATCCCGGGGAGCTGTTTTTT. V gene TRBV7-6 combines with J gene TRBJ2-2, with D maybe TRBD1 (5 bases). CDR1 is SGHVS and CDR2 is FNYEAQ in the germline V gene. Trimming pared 1 base from V and 6 bases from J, leaving 12 bases between. The CDR3 length is 15 residues.

This clonotype was counted many times. The chain uses TRBV6-2 or TRBV6-3 and TRBJ1-5; D remains ambiguous. V lost 2 bases to trimming and J lost 6 bases, with 5 bases between them. Germline V lookup: CDR1 MNHEY, CDR2 SVGEGT. The CDR3 covers 12 residues. Here the CDR3 reads CASSYTAQPQHF. CDR3 nucleotide sequence: TGTGCCAGCAGTTACACGGCTCAGCCCCAGCATTTT.

The chain uses TRBV9 and TRBJ1-1; D is ambiguous. There are 13 residues in the CDR3. Germline V gene lookup returns CDR1 SGDLS and CDR2 YYNGEE. Trimming shortened V by 0 bases and J by 5 bases, and 8 bases separated the two germline ends. For the CDR3, the DNA is TGTGCCAGCAGCGTAGACAGAGGTACTGAAGCTTTCTTT. Residues: CASSVDRGTEAFF.

This clonotype has at least ten counts. J is TRBJ2-5 and V is TRBV6-1; 8 positions agree with TRBD2. The trim removed 2 bases at V and 1 base at J, leaving 3 bases unmatched. The CDR3 spans 15 residues. Germline CDR1 reads MNHNS; CDR2 reads SASEGT. As DNA, the CDR3 is TGTGCCAGCAGTGAATCCGCGGGGGGCCAAGAGACCCAGTACTTC. This sequence encodes CASSESAGGQETQYF.

This sequence joins TRBV5-4 and TRBJ2-1; perhaps TRBD1 as D (5 bases). CDR3 length: 14 residues. CDR1 and CDR2 (germline): SGHNT, YYREEE (reference sequence). The V and J ends lost 3 bases and 6 bases respectively, with 13 bases between them. CDR3: CASSYGPGINEQFF. For the CDR3, the DNA is TGTGCCAGCAGCTACGGACCAGGGATCAATGAGCAGTTCTTC.

The chain is built from TRBV4-1 and TRBJ1-2; a weak D match, TRBD1 (5 bases). Germline lookup yields CDR1 MGHRA and CDR2 YSYEKL. The CDR3 has 14 amino acids. V dropped 2 bases and J dropped 4 bases, with 11 bases sitting between them. DNA for the CDR3: TGCGCCAGCAGCCAATTGACAGTCTTCTATGGCTACACCTTC. It specifies CASSQLTVFYGYTF.

This clonotype has a count of ten or more. CDR3 residues: CASSTGTGTYEQYF. In DNA, the CDR3 is TGCGCCAGCAGCACAGGGACAGGAACCTACGAGCAGTACTTC. V gene TRBV5-1 combines with J gene TRBJ2-7; 8 nucleotides match TRBD1. There are 14 residues in the CDR3. J was trimmed by 2 bases and V by 4 bases; bases with no gene match: 5. Per the germline V gene, CDR1 is SGHRS and CDR2 is YFSETQ.

This clonotype showed up just a few times. V and J are TRBV4-1 and TRBJ2-1, with 7 nucleotides matching TRBD2. The J segment lost 10 bases and the V segment lost 0 bases, leaving 9 bases of the junction unmatched. The CDR3 spans 15 residues. The V gene's germline CDR1 is MGHRA and CDR2 YSYEKL. The CDR3 nucleotides read TGCGCCAGCAGCCAAGAGGGAGGGGCTGGGTGGGAGCAGTTCTTC. As protein: CASSQEGGAGWEQFF.

The CDR3 region is CASSFPGLAPKETQYF. The CDR3 bases are TGTGCCAGCAGTTTTCCGGGACTAGCGCCGAAAGAGACCCAGTACTTC. V gene TRBV28 combines with J gene TRBJ2-5, with 10 bases matching TRBD2. CDR1 and CDR2 from the germline V gene are MDHEN and SYDVKM. The CDR3 spans 16 residues. The trim removed 3 bases at V and 3 bases at J, leaving 7 bases unmatched.

This clonotype was found many times. V usage is TRBV5-1 and J usage is TRBJ2-5; a possible D gene is TRBD1 (7 bases). CDR3 length: 16 residues. Trimming removed 0 bases at V and 3 bases at J, with 15 bases between. Per germline, CDR1 SGHRS and CDR2 YFSETQ. The CDR3 is CASSLGQGGLKETQYF. CDR3 DNA sequence: TGCGCCAGCAGCTTGGGACAGGGAGGCTTAAAAGAGACCCAGTACTTC.

Many counts were recorded for this clonotype. The rearrangement joins TRBV27 to TRBJ1-5; D is undetermined. CDR3 length: 13 residues. From germline, CDR1 is MNHEY and CDR2 SMNVEV (reference sequence). V was trimmed by 2 bases and J by 8 bases, leaving 10 bases between them. Here the CDR3 reads CASSLGVPEPQHF. The CDR3, as DNA: TGTGCCAGCAGTTTAGGTGTTCCAGAGCCCCAGCATTTT.

This clonotype was counted many times. The V and J genes are TRBV27 and TRBJ2-6; 9 bases map to TRBD1. This CDR3 has 15 residues. Germline trimming cut 10 bases from V and 4 bases from J; bases unmatched to any gene: 8. CDR1 MNHEY and CDR2 SMNVEV come from the germline V gene (reference sequence). The CDR3 DNA sequence: TGTGCCACCGGACAGGGGATCTCCGGGGCCAACGTCCTGACTTTC. Its protein product is CATGQGISGANVLTF. The whole variable domain, filled in from reference TRBV27 and TRBJ2-6, reads EAQVTQNPRYLITVTGKKLTVTCSQNMNHEYMSWYRQDPGLGLRQIYYSMNVEVTDKGDVPEGYKVSRKEKRNFPLILESPSPNQTSLYFCATGQGISGANVLTFGAGSRLTVL.

In this sample, this clonotype turned up many times. The rearrangement uses TRBV12-3 or TRBV12-4 and TRBJ1-4, with unresolved D. CDR3 length: 16 amino acids. Trimming shortened V by 6 bases and J by 7 bases, and 21 bases separated the two germline ends. This chain's CDR3 is CASSSPFVEEGEKLFF. CDR3 nucleotide sequence: TGTGCCAGCAGCTCCCCCTTTGTTGAGGAGGGTGAAAAACTGTTTTTT.

In this sample, this clonotype turned up many times. V is TRBV10-3 and J is TRBJ2-3, with D perhaps matching TRBD2 (5 bases). The CDR3 has 13 amino acids. Germline values: CDR1 ENHRY, CDR2 SYGVKD. Trimming cost V 7 bases and J 0 bases, with 8 bases left between them. The CDR3 coding sequence is TGTGCCATCATGGAGGAAAGCACAGATACGCAGTATTTT. This gives the protein CAIMEESTDTQYF.

This clonotype was detected only a few times. This sequence joins TRBV12-3 or TRBV12-4 and TRBJ1-3, with D tentatively TRBD1 (5 bases). This CDR3 is built from 14 residues. V lost 3 bases to trimming and J lost 4 bases, with 10 bases between them. In DNA, the CDR3 is TGTGCCAGCAGTTTTGGGACGGGAGGAAACACCATATATTTT. It encodes CASSFGTGGNTIYF.

This clonotype was detected only a few times. The J gene is TRBJ1-2, the V gene TRBV29-1; D possibly corresponds to TRBD1 (5 bases). CDR1 SQVTM and CDR2 ANQGSEA come from the germline V gene. Trimming took off 5 bases at V and 5 bases at J, with 15 bases between the two ends. The CDR3 runs to 13 residues. Here the CDR3 reads CSVRGISGYGYTF. The CDR3 DNA sequence: TGCAGCGTTCGAGGCATCTCAGGGTATGGCTACACCTTC.

This clonotype showed up just a few times. The genes are TRBV9 and TRBJ2-3; D tentatively reads TRBD1 or TRBD2 (5 bases each). The V gene lost 0 bases and the J gene lost 6 bases, with 14 bases spanning the gap. Per the germline V gene, CDR1 is SGDLS and CDR2 is YYNGEE. This CDR3 region has 15 residues. The CDR3 sequence: CASSVAGNPGDTQYF. The DNA of the CDR3 is TGTGCCAGCAGCGTAGCGGGAAACCCAGGGGATACGCAGTATTTT.

This clonotype has only a few counts. This chain links TRBV4-1 with TRBJ2-7, with D perhaps TRBD1 or TRBD2 (5 bases each). This CDR3 region has 14 residues. CDR1 is MGHRA, CDR2 YSYEKL, per germline. Trimming left V 1 base short and J 6 bases short, with 13 bases between. CDR3: CASSQARDPVEQYF. CDR3 nucleotide sequence: TGCGCCAGCAGCCAAGCCCGGGACCCTGTCGAGCAGTACTTC.

This clonotype was counted at least ten times. J is TRBJ2-7 and V is TRBV24-1; 8 bases fit TRBD1. Germline V gene lookup returns CDR1 KGHDR and CDR2 SFDVKD. V was pared by 8 bases and J by 4 bases, with 3 bases of the junction left unmatched. The CDR3 is 12 amino acids. In DNA form, the CDR3 reads TGTGCCACCAATAGGGACAGGTACGAGCAGTACGTC. Translated: CATNRDRYEQYV.

This clonotype showed up just a few times. The CDR3: CASSIRSPTSTDTQYF. In DNA, the CDR3 is TGTGCCAGCAGCATACGGTCGCCGACTAGCACAGATACGCAGTATTTT. V and J are TRBV6-1 and TRBJ2-3; D not certain. Germline V gene lookup returns CDR1 MNHNS and CDR2 SASEGT. V lost 6 bases to trimming and J lost 0 bases, with 16 bases between them. The CDR3 is 16 amino acids.

This clonotype was counted only a few times. This chain connects TRBV29-1 to TRBJ2-7; D is ambiguous. Trimming took off 6 bases at V and 0 bases at J, with 9 bases between the two ends. The V gene's germline CDR1 is SQVTM and CDR2 ANQGSEA. The CDR3 is 12 residues long. This chain's CDR3 is CSVLDGSYEQYF. In DNA, the CDR3 is TGCAGCGTATTGGACGGCTCCTACGAGCAGTACTTC.

This clonotype was detected ten times or more. The chain carries TRBV10-3 and TRBJ2-5; 8 positions agree with TRBD1. CDR3 size: 14 residues. CDR1 ENHRY and CDR2 SYGVKD come from the germline V gene. V was pared by 2 bases and J by 2 bases, with 1 base of the junction left unmatched. The CDR3 sequence: CAISEGTGQETQYF. The DNA for the CDR3 is TGTGCCATCAGTGAGGGGACAGGACAAGAGACCCAGTACTTC.

This clonotype was picked up many times. Here the CDR3 reads CASSHVEGFEKLFF. The CDR3 nucleotides read TGTGCCAGCAGTCACGTCGAGGGATTCGAAAAACTGTTTTTT. The genes are TRBV27 and TRBJ1-4; D remains ambiguous. Germline values: CDR1 MNHEY, CDR2 SMNVEV (reference sequence). The CDR3 spans 14 residues. V lost 5 bases to trimming and J lost 8 bases, with 15 bases between them.

In its sample, this clonotype was seen many times. CDR3 residues: CASSHGTWNSPLHF. The CDR3 coding sequence is TGTGCCAGCAGTCATGGGACGTGGAATTCACCCCTCCACTTT. The rearrangement joins TRBV7-3 to TRBJ1-6; D may be TRBD1 (5 bases). V lost 6 bases and J lost 7, with 13 bases in between. Germline CDR1 is SGHTA and CDR2 is FQGTGA. This CDR3 contains 14 residues. The variable domain in full, with the rest retrieved from reference TRBV7-3 and TRBJ1-6, is GAGVSQTPSNKVTEKGKYVELRCDPISGHTALYWYRQSLGQGPEFLIYFQGTGAADDSGLPNDRFFAVRPEGSVSTLKIQRTERGDSAVYLCASSHGTWNSPLHFGNGTRLTVT.